The entry below gives a single T cell receptor beta chain sequence along with its context. The data were taken from a study of neoadjuvant anti-PD-1 for oral cavity cancer. J gave up 0 bases and V 5 bases, and 11 bases lay outside the gene matches. Germline loops: CDR1 SEHNR, CDR2 FQNEAQ (reference sequence). The CDR3 is 17 residues long. TCRdb's table, derived via immunoSEQ multiplex PCR, lists solely in-frame clones and lacks some. The profile shows approximately 72,000 clones, about 86% of them singletons. The V call is TRBV7-9, the J call TRBJ1-2; 8 positions match TRBD1. This specimen consisted of PBMCs, obtained before nivolumab (anti-PD-1) treatment. The sequence came from a person aged 35-79 years with oral cavity squamous cell carcinoma. CDR3 loop: CASSRGTGIIANYGYTF. The CDR3 nucleotides are TGTGCCAGCAGCCGAGGGACAGGTATAATAGCTAACTATGGCTACACCTTC.